The following is a TCR beta chain sequence with its context. This entry comes from a study of blood T cell repertoires in COVID-19. Across the whole study: Italy, Spain and the United States were the sources of the convalescent and acute COVID-19 samples. PBMCs, B-cell-depleted T cells, or T cells provided the cDNA or gDNA that made up the material.

Trimming shortened V by 2 bases and J by 8 bases, and 12 bases separated the two germline ends. The CDR3 extends over 13 amino acids. Per germline, CDR1 MNHEY and CDR2 SMNVEV (reference sequence). Authors' data handling: Amplification of reference gene primers was used by the study to estimate nucleated cell counts. TCRdb keeps only in-frame clones here, not all; method: immunoSEQ multiplex PCR. The V and J calls and clone size were taken over from that table, and D and trimming were inferred from the DNA. The sample contains over 130,000 clones, roughly four fifths of which appear only once. Grouping used clinical history reported by participants in a survey and questionnaire.

The clonotype was recovered from a woman between 45 and 65 years old with acute COVID-19. The chain recombines TRBV27 with TRBJ1-2, with a possible D match to TRBD1 (6 bases). The sequenced material came from PBMCs or T cells enriched from blood (not recorded which). CDR3 in DNA: TGTGCCAGCAGTTTAGGGGGGGGCTTAGGCTACACCTTC. Residues: CASSLGGGLGYTF.